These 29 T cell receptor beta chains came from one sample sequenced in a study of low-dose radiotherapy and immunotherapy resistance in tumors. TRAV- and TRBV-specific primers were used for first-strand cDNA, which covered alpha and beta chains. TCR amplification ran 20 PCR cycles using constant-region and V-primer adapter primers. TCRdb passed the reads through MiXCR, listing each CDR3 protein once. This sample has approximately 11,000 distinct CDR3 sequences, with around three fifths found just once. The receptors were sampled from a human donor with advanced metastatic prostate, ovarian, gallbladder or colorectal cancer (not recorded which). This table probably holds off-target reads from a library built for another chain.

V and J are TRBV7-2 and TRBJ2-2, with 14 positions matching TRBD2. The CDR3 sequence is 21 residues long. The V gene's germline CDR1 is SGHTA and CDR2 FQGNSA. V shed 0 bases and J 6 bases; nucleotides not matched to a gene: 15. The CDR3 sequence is CASSLAWGTGTSGSRPGELFF. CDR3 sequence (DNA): TGTGCCAGCAGCTTAGCTTGGGGGACCGGGACTAGCGGGAGTCGACCCGGGGAGCTGTTTTTT.

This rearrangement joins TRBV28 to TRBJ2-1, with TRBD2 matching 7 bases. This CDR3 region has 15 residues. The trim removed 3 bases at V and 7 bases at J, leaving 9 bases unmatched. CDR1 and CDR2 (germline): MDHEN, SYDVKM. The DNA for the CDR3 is TGTGCCAGCAGTTTTTTGGACGGAGCGGGGAATGAGCAGTTCTTC. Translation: CASSFLDGAGNEQFF.

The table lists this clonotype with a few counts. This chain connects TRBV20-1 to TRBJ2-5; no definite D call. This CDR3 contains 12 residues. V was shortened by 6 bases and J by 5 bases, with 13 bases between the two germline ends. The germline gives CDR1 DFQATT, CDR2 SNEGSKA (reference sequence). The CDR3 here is CSAPSLSETQYF. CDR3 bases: TGCAGTGCACCCTCTCTAAGTGAGACCCAGTACTTC.

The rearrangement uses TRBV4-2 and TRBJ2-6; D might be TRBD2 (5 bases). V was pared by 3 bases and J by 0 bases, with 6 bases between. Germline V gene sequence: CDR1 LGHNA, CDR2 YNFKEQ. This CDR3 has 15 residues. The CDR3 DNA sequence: TGTGCCAGCAGCCATCGGGGCTCTGGGGCCAACGTCCTGACTTTC. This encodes CASSHRGSGANVLTF.

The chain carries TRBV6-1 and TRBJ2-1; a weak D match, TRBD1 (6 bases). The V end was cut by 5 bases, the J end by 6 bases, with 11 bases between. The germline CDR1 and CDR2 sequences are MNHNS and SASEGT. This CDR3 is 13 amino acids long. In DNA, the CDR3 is TGTGCCAGCAGTCACTACAGGGTCAATGAGCAGTTCTTC. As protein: CASSHYRVNEQFF.

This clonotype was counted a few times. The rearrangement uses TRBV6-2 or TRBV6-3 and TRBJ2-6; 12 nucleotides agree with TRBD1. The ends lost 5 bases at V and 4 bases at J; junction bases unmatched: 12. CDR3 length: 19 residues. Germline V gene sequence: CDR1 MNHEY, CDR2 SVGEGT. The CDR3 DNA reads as TGTGCCAGCAGTGTATTCCCGGGACAGGGGGCGAAGGGGGCCAACGTCCTGACTTTC. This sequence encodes CASSVFPGQGAKGANVLTF.

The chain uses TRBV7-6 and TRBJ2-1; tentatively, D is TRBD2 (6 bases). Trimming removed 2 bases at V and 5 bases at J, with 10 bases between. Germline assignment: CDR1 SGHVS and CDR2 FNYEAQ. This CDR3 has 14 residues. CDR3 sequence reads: CASSLPGLNNEQFF. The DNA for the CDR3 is TGTGCCAGCAGCTTACCGGGACTTAACAATGAGCAGTTCTTC.

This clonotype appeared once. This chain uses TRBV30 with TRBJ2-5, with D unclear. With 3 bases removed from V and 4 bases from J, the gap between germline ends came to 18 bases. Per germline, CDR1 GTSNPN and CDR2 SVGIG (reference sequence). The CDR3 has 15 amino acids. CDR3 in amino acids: CAWSPTLKDRETQYF. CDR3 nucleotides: TGTGCCTGGAGCCCCACCCTTAAGGACCGAGAGACCCAGTACTTC.

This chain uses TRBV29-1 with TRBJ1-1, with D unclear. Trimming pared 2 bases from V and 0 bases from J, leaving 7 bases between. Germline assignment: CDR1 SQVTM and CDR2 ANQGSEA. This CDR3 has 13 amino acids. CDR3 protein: CSVEMGMNTEAFF. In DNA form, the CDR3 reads TGCAGCGTTGAAATGGGAATGAACACTGAAGCTTTCTTT. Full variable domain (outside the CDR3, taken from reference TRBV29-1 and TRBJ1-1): SAVISQKPSRDICQRGTSLTIQCQVDSQVTMMFWYRQQPGQSLTLIATANQGSEATYESGFVIDKFPISRPNLTFSTLTVSNMSPEDSSIYLCSVEMGMNTEAFFGQGTRLTVV.

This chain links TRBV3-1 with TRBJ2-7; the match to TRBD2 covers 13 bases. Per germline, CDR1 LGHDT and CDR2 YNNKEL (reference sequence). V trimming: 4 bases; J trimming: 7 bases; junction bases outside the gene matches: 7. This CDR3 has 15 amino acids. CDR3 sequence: CASSRTSGGAFEQYF. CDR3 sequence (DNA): TGTGCCAGCAGCCGTACTAGCGGGGGGGCCTTTGAGCAGTACTTC.

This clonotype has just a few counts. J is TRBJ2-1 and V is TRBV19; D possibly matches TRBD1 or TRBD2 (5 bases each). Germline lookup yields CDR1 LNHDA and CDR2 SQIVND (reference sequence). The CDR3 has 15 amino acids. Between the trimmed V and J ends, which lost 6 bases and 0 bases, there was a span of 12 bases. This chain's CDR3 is CASSTGTTSYNEQFF. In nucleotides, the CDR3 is TGTGCCAGTAGCACCGGGACGACCTCCTACAATGAGCAGTTCTTC.

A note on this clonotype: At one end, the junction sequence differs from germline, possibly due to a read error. CDR3 DNA: TGTGCCAGCAGCCCTATCCTCGGGACAGGAGGTTTGAACTCCGGGGAGCTGTTTTTT. It codes for CASSPILGTGGLNSGELFF. The V gene is TRBV5-5, the J gene TRBJ2-2; TRBD1 matches 8 bases. Germline CDR1 and CDR2: SGHKS and YYEKEE (reference sequence). The CDR3 is 19 amino acids.

This CDR3 reads CASRDGAGELFF. Written as DNA, the CDR3 is TGTGCCAGCAGAGACGGCGCCGGGGAGCTGTTTTTT. This chain uses TRBV6-6 with TRBJ2-2, with D unresolved. The V gene lost 6 bases and the J gene lost 6 bases, with 8 bases spanning the gap. The CDR3 runs to 12 residues. CDR1 and CDR2 from the germline V gene are MNHNY and SVGAGI (reference sequence).

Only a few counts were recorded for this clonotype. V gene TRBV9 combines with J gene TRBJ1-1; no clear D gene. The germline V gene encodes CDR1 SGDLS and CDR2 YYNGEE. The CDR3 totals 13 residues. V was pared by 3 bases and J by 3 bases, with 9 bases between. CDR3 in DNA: TGTGCCAGCAGCGCTCCCTTGGACACTGAAGCTTTCTTT. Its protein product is CASSAPLDTEAFF.

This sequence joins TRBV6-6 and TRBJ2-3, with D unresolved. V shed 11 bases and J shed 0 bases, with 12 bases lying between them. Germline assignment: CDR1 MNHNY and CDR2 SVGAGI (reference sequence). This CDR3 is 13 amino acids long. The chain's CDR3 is CAATTSSTDTQYF. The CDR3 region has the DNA TGTGCCGCCACAACTTCTAGCACAGATACGCAGTATTTT.

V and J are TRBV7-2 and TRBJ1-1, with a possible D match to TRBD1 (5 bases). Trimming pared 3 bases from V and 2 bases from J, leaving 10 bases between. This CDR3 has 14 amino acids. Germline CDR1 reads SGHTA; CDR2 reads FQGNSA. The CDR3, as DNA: TGTGCCAGCAGCTTGGTGACAGTAAACACTGAAGCTTTCTTT. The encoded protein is CASSLVTVNTEAFF.

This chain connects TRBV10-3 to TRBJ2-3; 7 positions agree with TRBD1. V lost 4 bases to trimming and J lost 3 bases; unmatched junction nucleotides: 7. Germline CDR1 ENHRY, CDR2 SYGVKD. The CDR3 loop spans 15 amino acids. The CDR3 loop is CAISATGFGTDTQYF. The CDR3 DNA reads TGTGCCATCAGTGCGACAGGGTTTGGGACAGATACGCAGTATTTT.

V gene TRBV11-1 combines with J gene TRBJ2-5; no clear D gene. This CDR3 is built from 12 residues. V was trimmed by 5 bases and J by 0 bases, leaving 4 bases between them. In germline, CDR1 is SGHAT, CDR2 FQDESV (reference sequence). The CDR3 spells CASSRNQETQYF. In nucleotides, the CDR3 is TGTGCCAGCAGCCGCAACCAAGAGACCCAGTACTTC.

The DNA of the CDR3 is TGTGCCAGCAGAGAGGACAGGGGGCCTAAGACCCAGTACTTC. It is translated as CASREDRGPKTQYF. This chain uses TRBV2 with TRBJ2-5, with TRBD1 matching 11 bases. Germline V gene data show CDR1 as SNHLY and CDR2 as FYNNEI. There are 14 residues in the CDR3. The V segment lost 6 bases and the J segment 6 bases; nucleotides outside the gene matches: 6.

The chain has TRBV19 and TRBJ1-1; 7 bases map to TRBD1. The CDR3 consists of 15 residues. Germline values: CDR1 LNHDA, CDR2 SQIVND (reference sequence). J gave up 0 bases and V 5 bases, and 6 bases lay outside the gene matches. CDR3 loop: CASSAKGQLNTEAFF. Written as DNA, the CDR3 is TGTGCCAGTAGTGCCAAGGGACAGCTGAACACTGAAGCTTTCTTT.

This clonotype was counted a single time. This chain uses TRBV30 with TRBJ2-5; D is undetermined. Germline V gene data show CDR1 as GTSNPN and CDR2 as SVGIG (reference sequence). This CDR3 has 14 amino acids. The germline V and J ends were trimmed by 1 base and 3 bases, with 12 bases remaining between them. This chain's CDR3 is CAWSGTQRKETQYF. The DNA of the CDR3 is TGTGCCTGGAGTGGGACCCAGAGGAAAGAGACCCAGTACTTC.

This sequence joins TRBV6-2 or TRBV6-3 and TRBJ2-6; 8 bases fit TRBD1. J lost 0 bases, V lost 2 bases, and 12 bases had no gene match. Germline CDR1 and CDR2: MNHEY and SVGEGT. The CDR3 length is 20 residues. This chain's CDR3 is CASSYESGQGLSSGANVLTF. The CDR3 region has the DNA TGTGCCAGCAGTTACGAGTCAGGACAGGGCCTTAGCTCTGGGGCCAACGTCCTGACTTTC.

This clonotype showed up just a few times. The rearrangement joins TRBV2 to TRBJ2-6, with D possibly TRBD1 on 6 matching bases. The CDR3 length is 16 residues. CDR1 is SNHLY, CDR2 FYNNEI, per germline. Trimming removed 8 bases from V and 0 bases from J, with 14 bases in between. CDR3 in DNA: TGTGCCAGCGAAAGGCAGGGGATCTCTGGGGCCAACGTCCTGACTTTC. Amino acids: CASERQGISGANVLTF.

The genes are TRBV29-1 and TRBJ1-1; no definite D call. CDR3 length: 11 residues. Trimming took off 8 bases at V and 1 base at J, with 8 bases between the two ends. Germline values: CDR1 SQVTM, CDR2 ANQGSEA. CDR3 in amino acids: CSFTENTEAFF. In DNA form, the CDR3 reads TGCAGCTTTACAGAGAACACTGAAGCTTTCTTT.

The CDR3 protein is CAWSVTGQRSEAFF. The CDR3 DNA reads as TGTGCCTGGAGTGTCACGGGCCAGAGGTCTGAAGCTTTCTTT. The chain couples TRBV30 to TRBJ1-1; unclear D gene. The CDR3 runs to 14 residues. Per the germline V gene, CDR1 is GTSNPN and CDR2 is SVGIG (reference sequence). Trimming cost V 0 bases and J 6 bases, with 14 bases left between them.

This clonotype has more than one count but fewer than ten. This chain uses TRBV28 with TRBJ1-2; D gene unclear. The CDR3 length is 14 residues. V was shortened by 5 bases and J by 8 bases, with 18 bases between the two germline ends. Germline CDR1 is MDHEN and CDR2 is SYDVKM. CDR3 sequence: CASSTLGFERGYTF. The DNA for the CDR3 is TGTGCCAGCAGTACGCTGGGATTCGAGAGGGGCTACACCTTC.

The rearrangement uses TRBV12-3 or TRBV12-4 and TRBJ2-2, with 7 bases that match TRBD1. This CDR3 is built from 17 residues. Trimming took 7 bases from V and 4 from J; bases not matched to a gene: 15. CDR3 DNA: TGTGCCAGCACCAACGTTGTAGGGGGCATCGGCACCGGGGAGCTGTTTTTT. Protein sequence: CASTNVVGGIGTGELFF.

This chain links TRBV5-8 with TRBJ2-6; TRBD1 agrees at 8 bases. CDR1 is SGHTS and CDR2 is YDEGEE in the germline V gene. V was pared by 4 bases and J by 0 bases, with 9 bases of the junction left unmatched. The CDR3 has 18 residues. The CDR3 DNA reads TGTGCCAGCAGCAAACAAACCAGGGGGCTCTCTGGGGCCAACGTCCTGACTTTC. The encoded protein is CASSKQTRGLSGANVLTF. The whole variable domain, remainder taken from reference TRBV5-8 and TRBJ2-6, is EAGVTQSPTHLIKTRGQQATLRCSPISGHTSVYWYQQALGLGLQFLLWYDEGEERNRGNFPPRFSGRQFPNYSSELNVNALELEDSALYLCASSKQTRGLSGANVLTFGAGSRLTVL.

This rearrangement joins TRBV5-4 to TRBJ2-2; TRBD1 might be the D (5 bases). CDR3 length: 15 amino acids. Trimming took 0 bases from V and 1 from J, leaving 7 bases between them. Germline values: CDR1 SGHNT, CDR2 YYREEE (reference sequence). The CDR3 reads CASSLGQRNTGELFF. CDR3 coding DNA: TGTGCCAGCAGCTTGGGACAGCGGAACACCGGGGAGCTGTTTTTT.